Below are 26 T cell receptor beta chains sequenced from a single sample in a study of T cells after yellow fever vaccination. TCRdb re-analysed the 5' RACE reads in MiXCR, keeping a single row per CDR3 protein. The sample gives fewer than 400,000 distinct CDR3 sequences, 6.2% of which show up once; approximately 16% is in the top ten. The sequencing used PBMCs, collected 5 days after the yellow fever booster vaccination. The origin of the receptors is a man aged 30-40 years who received the YFV17D yellow fever vaccine.

This clonotype turned up a few times. The chain carries TRBV11-2 and TRBJ1-5; D is unresolved. The V end was cut by 0 bases, the J end by 6 bases, with 9 bases between. CDR1 and CDR2 from the germline V gene are SGHAT and FQNNGV. The length of the CDR3 is 14 residues. The CDR3 coding sequence is TGTGCCAGCAGCTTAGACAGGTGGGGTCAGCCCCAGCATTTT. This encodes CASSLDRWGQPQHF.

This clonotype was observed at least ten times. The chain has TRBV6-2 or TRBV6-3 and TRBJ2-1, with 12 bases fitting TRBD2. V gave up 8 bases and J gave up 9 bases; unmatched junction bases: 11. This CDR3 contains 15 residues. Looked up from germline, CDR1 is MNHEY and CDR2 is SVGEGT. CDR3 in amino acids: CASGLRTSGTIEQFF. The DNA for the CDR3 is TGTGCCAGCGGACTAAGGACTAGCGGGACAATTGAGCAGTTCTTC.

This clonotype was counted ten times or more. The chain couples TRBV5-1 to TRBJ2-1, with D possibly TRBD2 on 5 matching bases. Between the trimmed V and J ends, which lost 4 bases and 5 bases, there was a span of 13 bases. In germline, CDR1 is SGHRS, CDR2 YFSETQ. The CDR3 covers 14 residues. The CDR3 here is CASSPGPGNNEQFF. Written as DNA, the CDR3 is TGCGCCAGCAGCCCTGGCCCGGGGAACAATGAGCAGTTCTTC.

This clonotype was detected ten times or more. This chain uses TRBV20-1 with TRBJ2-5; D ambiguous. V shed 8 bases and J shed 4 bases, with 20 bases lying between them. The CDR3 contains 14 residues. Germline CDR1 reads DFQATT; CDR2 reads SNEGSKA (reference sequence). CDR3 amino acids: CSPAGVLLGETQYF. As DNA, the CDR3 is TGCAGTCCAGCCGGCGTCCTTTTGGGAGAGACCCAGTACTTC.

At least ten counts were recorded for this clonotype. The J gene is TRBJ2-3, the V gene TRBV6-2 or TRBV6-3; 10 bases align to TRBD2. Germline V lookup: CDR1 MNHEY, CDR2 SVGEGT. This CDR3 contains 17 residues. Trimming took 4 bases from V and 2 from J; bases not matched to a gene: 9. DNA for the CDR3: TGTGCCAGCAGTTCATTAACTAGCGGGATCCTCACAGATACGCAGTATTTT. This translates into CASSSLTSGILTDTQYF.

This clonotype was counted between two and nine times. The chain joins TRBV6-5 to TRBJ2-5, with 9 bases fitting TRBD2. Per germline, CDR1 MNHEY and CDR2 SVGAGI. The CDR3 sequence is 17 residues long. Trimming cost V 4 bases and J 1 base; bases outside gene matches: 10. Written as DNA, the CDR3 is TGTGCCAGCAGTTCCTTCGGGGCTAGCGGGATCCAAGAGACCCAGTACTTC. Its protein product is CASSSFGASGIQETQYF.

The chain joins TRBV5-1 to TRBJ1-6; tentatively, D is TRBD1 (5 bases). The CDR3 is 16 amino acids. V was clipped by 6 bases and J by 9 bases, with 22 bases between them. Germline V gene lookup returns CDR1 SGHRS and CDR2 YFSETQ. The CDR3 loop is CASTSSGGGSGSPLHF. CDR3 nucleotides: TGCGCCAGCACCTCCAGCGGGGGAGGATCGGGTTCACCCCTCCACTTT.

This clonotype was counted between two and nine times. The V and J genes are TRBV20-1 and TRBJ2-6, with a weak D call TRBD1 (6 bases). V gave up 4 bases and J gave up 1 base, with 8 bases separating them. CDR3 length: 14 amino acids. Germline CDR1 and CDR2: DFQATT and SNEGSKA (reference sequence). CDR3 in amino acids: CSATRGSGANVLTF. DNA for the CDR3: TGCAGTGCTACCAGGGGTTCTGGGGCCAACGTCCTGACTTTC.

In its sample, this clonotype was seen a few times. V usage is TRBV6-1 and J usage is TRBJ2-5; tentative D call: TRBD2 (7 bases). Trimming shortened V by 7 bases and J by 6 bases, and 18 bases separated the two germline ends. Germline assignment: CDR1 MNHNS and CDR2 SASEGT. The CDR3 loop spans 14 amino acids. CDR3 sequence (DNA): TGTGCCAGCACCTTATCTGTCGGGGGGCAGACCCAGTACTTC. This sequence encodes CASTLSVGGQTQYF.

This clonotype was seen a few times. The rearrangement links TRBV6-1 to TRBJ2-1, with 11 bases identical to TRBD2. This CDR3 is 16 amino acids long. Germline values: CDR1 MNHNS, CDR2 SASEGT. V dropped 6 bases and J dropped 3; count of bases not matched to a gene: 7. For the CDR3, the DNA is TGTGCCAGCAGCGACCGACTAGCGGGGTTCTACAATGAGCAGTTCTTC. Translating gives CASSDRLAGFYNEQFF.

This clonotype appeared a few times. This chain joins TRBV15 and TRBJ2-7; TRBD1 might be the D (6 bases). The length of the CDR3 is 15 residues. Germline V CDR1 and CDR2: LNHNV, YYDKDF (reference sequence). The V and J ends lost 4 bases and 0 bases respectively, with 13 bases between them. The CDR3 coding sequence is TGTGCCACCAGCACCCCCGGGGACAACTCCTACGAGCAGTACTTC. It translates to CATSTPGDNSYEQYF.

The sample holds many counts of this clonotype. V gene TRBV7-2 combines with J gene TRBJ2-6, with D uncertain. CDR1 SGHTA and CDR2 FQGNSA come from the germline V gene. V lost 2 bases and J lost 0, with 5 bases in between. This CDR3 has 15 residues. This CDR3 reads CASSLILSGANVLTF. For the CDR3, the DNA is TGTGCCAGCAGCTTAATCCTCTCTGGGGCCAACGTCCTGACTTTC.

This clonotype was counted ten times or more. The chain's CDR3 is CASSREYSNQPQHF. CDR3 DNA: TGTGCCAGCAGCAGGGAGTATAGCAATCAGCCCCAGCATTTT. The chain couples TRBV7-2 to TRBJ1-5, with D hard to call. CDR3 length equals 14 residues. In germline, CDR1 is SGHTA, CDR2 FQGNSA. Trimming left V 5 bases short and J 0 bases short, with 8 bases between.

This clonotype occurred many times. The V call is TRBV7-9, the J call TRBJ2-7, with D tentatively TRBD2 (7 bases). The CDR3 length is 15 residues. Germline V gene sequence: CDR1 SEHNR, CDR2 FQNEAQ (reference sequence). The V gene lost 5 bases and the J gene lost 4 bases, with 18 bases spanning the gap. The CDR3 coding sequence is TGTGCCAGCAGCCCTTCCGGCAGGGGAGGGTACGAGCAGTACTTC. It yields the protein CASSPSGRGGYEQYF. The full variable domain, rest sourced from reference TRBV7-9 and TRBJ2-7, is DTGVSQNPRHKITKRGQNVTFRCDPISEHNRLYWYRQTLGQGPEFLTYFQNEAQLEKSRLLSDRFSAERPKGSFSTLEIQRTEQGDSAMYLCASSPSGRGGYEQYFGPGTRLTVT.

The chain employs TRBV5-1 and TRBJ1-4; 7 bases are shared with TRBD1. CDR3 length equals 15 residues. With V trimmed by 0 bases and J by 6 bases, 5 bases remained unmatched. Germline V gene sequence: CDR1 SGHRS, CDR2 YFSETQ. The DNA for the CDR3 is TGCGCCAGCAGCTTGGCAGACAGGGATGATGAAAAACTGTTTTTT. This encodes CASSLADRDDEKLFF.

This clonotype was detected many times. This chain links TRBV20-1 with TRBJ2-1; no reliable D call. The CDR3 has 11 amino acids. V shed 6 bases and J shed 3 bases, with 6 bases lying between them. The germline gives CDR1 DFQATT, CDR2 SNEGSKA (reference sequence). The CDR3 DNA reads TGCAGTGCCCGAAACTACAATGAGCAGTTCTTC. It encodes CSARNYNEQFF.

The genes are TRBV7-2 and TRBJ2-5; 8 nucleotides agree with TRBD1. Losses at the gene ends were 3 bases for V and 5 bases for J; bases not matched to a gene: 5. Germline V gene sequence: CDR1 SGHTA, CDR2 FQGNSA. CDR3 length equals 14 residues. The CDR3 here is CASSLTGVGETQYF. The CDR3 region has the DNA TGTGCCAGCAGCTTGACAGGGGTGGGTGAGACCCAGTACTTC.

The V call is TRBV16, the J call TRBJ2-2; D is uncertain. Germline-derived CDR1 and CDR2 are KGHSY and FQNENV. The germline V and J ends were trimmed by 3 bases and 2 bases, with 10 bases remaining between them. The CDR3 length is 15 residues. As DNA, the CDR3 is TGTGCCAGCAGCCATGGCTTTACAAACACCGGGGAGCTGTTTTTT. Its translation: CASSHGFTNTGELFF.

The chain joins TRBV14 to TRBJ2-5, with D perhaps being TRBD1 or TRBD2 (5 bases each). Germline V CDR1 and CDR2: SGHDN, FVKESK. There are 14 residues in the CDR3. V shed 3 bases and J shed 4 bases, with 12 bases lying between them. The CDR3 reads CASSHGTTRETQYF. In nucleotides, the CDR3 is TGTGCCAGCAGCCACGGGACCACCAGAGAGACCCAGTACTTC.

This clonotype was seen at least ten times. This rearrangement joins TRBV5-6 to TRBJ2-5; possibly TRBD1 for D (5 bases). V was trimmed by 4 bases and J by 4 bases, leaving 5 bases between them. This CDR3 is built from 11 residues. Per the germline V gene, CDR1 is SGHDT and CDR2 is YYEEEE. CDR3 region: CASSQGETQYF. In nucleotides, the CDR3 is TGTGCCAGCAGCCAGGGAGAGACCCAGTACTTC.

As to this clonotype: At one boundary the junction diverges from the germline segment, which might be a read error. This chain connects TRBV11-2 to TRBJ2-3; maybe TRBD2 (6 bases). The CDR3 contains 16 residues. CDR1 is SGHAT and CDR2 is FQNNGV in the germline V gene. The CDR3 DNA sequence: TGTACCAGCAGCTTCTCGTGGCGGGGAAGCACAGATACGCAGTATTTT. Translating gives CTSSFSWRGSTDTQYF. Full variable domain (remainder filled in from reference TRBV11-2 and TRBJ2-3): EAGVAQSPRYKIIEKRQSVAFWCNPISGHATLYWYQQILGQGPKLLIQFQNNGVVDDSQLPKDRFSAERLKGVDSTLKIQPAKLEDSAVYLCTSSFSWRGSTDTQYFGPGTRLTVL.

At least ten counts were recorded for this clonotype. This sequence joins TRBV29-1 and TRBJ2-1, with D uncertain. The germline gives CDR1 SQVTM, CDR2 ANQGSEA. This CDR3 comprises 11 residues. V was shortened by 4 bases and J by 4 bases, with 5 bases between the two germline ends. DNA for the CDR3: TGCAGCGTTGGGGGATACAATGAGCAGTTCTTC. Its translation: CSVGGYNEQFF.

The chain has TRBV11-2 and TRBJ2-7, with 9 bases fitting TRBD1. V gave up 2 bases and J gave up 0 bases; unmatched junction bases: 5. Germline V lookup: CDR1 SGHAT, CDR2 FQNNGV. This CDR3 is 16 amino acids long. The CDR3 loop reads CASSLRDRVASYEQYF. The CDR3 nucleotides are TGTGCCAGCAGCTTAAGGGACAGGGTGGCCTCCTACGAGCAGTACTTC.

This chain uses TRBV20-1 with TRBJ2-2, with 9 bases aligning to TRBD2. The CDR3 is 14 residues long. Germline V gene data show CDR1 as DFQATT and CDR2 as SNEGSKA (reference sequence). Trimming took 1 base from V and 7 from J; bases not matched to a gene: 4. The CDR3 spells CSARVAGEVGELFF. As DNA, the CDR3 is TGCAGTGCTAGAGTAGCGGGAGAGGTCGGGGAGCTGTTTTTT.

This clonotype was picked up a small number of times. The chain uses TRBV5-4 and TRBJ2-1; 9 nucleotides match TRBD2. The V segment lost 5 bases and the J segment 0 bases; nucleotides outside the gene matches: 6. This CDR3 is 16 amino acids long. Per the germline V gene, CDR1 is SGHNT and CDR2 is YYREEE (reference sequence). This CDR3 is CASSPSGTVSYNEQFF. CDR3 DNA sequence: TGTGCCAGCAGTCCTAGCGGGACGGTCTCCTACAATGAGCAGTTCTTC.

V and J are TRBV27 and TRBJ1-5; 9 nucleotides match TRBD1. Germline V lookup: CDR1 MNHEY, CDR2 SMNVEV (reference sequence). This CDR3 spans 14 amino acids. The junction had 6 bases not matched to a gene; V was cut back by 5 bases and J by 7 bases. DNA of the CDR3: TGTGCCAGCAGTGTGGACAGGGGAGAACAGCCCCAGCATTTT. This sequence encodes CASSVDRGEQPQHF.